This TCR beta chain stems from a study of breast tumors, draining lymph nodes, adjacent tissues. Via MiXCR, TCRdb re-called the multiplex PCR reads, giving one row per CDR3 protein. The sample holds 140,000 to 150,000 distinct CDR3 sequences, 30% to 35% seen once. About this clonotype itself: A much larger clone lies a single base off, so this may be a read error.

Germline V gene lookup returns CDR1 MNHEY and CDR2 SMNVEV (reference sequence). The CDR3 sequence is 15 residues long. Axillary draining lymph nodes of breast cancer patients supplied the node samples. Material for sequencing was axillary lymph node tissue. The chain is built from TRBV27 and TRBJ2-5, with 10 nucleotides matching TRBD2. The receptor was derived from a female donor with breast cancer. Some clones in this sample may be carry-over from other donors' samples. CDR3 bases: TGTTCCAGCAGTTCCCTAGCGGGGGCCTTGATGGCCCAGTACTTC. As protein: CSSSSLAGALMAQYF.